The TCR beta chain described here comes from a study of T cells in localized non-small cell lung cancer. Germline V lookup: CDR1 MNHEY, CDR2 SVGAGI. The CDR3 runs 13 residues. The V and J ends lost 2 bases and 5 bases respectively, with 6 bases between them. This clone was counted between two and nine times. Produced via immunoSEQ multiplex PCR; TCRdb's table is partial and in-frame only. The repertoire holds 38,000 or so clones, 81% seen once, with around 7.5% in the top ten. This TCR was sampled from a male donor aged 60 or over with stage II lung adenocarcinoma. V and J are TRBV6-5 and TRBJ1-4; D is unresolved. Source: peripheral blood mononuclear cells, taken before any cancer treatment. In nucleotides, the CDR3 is TGTGCCAGCAGTTACGTGGGGAATGAAAAACTGTTTTTT. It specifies CASSYVGNEKLFF.